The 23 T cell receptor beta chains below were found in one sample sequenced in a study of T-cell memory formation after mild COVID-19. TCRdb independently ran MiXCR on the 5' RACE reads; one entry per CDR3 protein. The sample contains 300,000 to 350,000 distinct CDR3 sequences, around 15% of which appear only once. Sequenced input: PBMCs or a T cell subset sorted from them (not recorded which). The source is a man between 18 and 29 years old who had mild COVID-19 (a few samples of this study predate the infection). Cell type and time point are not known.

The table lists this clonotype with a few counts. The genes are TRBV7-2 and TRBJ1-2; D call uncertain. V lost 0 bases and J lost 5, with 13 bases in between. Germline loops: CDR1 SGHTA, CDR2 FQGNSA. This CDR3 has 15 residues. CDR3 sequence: CASSLALGDQYGYTF. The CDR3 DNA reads TGTGCCAGCAGCTTAGCACTCGGGGATCAGTATGGCTACACCTTC.

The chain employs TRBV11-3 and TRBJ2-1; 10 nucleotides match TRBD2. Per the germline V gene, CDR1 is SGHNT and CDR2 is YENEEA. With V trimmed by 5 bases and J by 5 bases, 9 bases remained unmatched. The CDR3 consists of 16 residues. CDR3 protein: CASSGGDSGGNNEQFF. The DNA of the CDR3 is TGTGCCAGCAGCGGGGGCGATAGCGGGGGGAACAATGAGCAGTTCTTC.

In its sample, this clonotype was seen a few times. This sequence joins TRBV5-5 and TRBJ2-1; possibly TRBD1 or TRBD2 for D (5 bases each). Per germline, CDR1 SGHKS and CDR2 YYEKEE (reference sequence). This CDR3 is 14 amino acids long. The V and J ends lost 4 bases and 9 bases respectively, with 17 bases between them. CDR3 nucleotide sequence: TGTGCCAGCAGCAAATCAACCGGGACCACTGAGCAGTTCTTC. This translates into CASSKSTGTTEQFF.

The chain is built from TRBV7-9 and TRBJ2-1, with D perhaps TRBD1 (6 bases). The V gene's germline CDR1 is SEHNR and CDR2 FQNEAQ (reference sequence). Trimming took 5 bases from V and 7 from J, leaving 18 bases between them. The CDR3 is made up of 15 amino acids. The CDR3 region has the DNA TGTGCCAGCAGCCCCGAGAGTGGGGGCCGGAATGAGCAGTTCTTC. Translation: CASSPESGGRNEQFF.

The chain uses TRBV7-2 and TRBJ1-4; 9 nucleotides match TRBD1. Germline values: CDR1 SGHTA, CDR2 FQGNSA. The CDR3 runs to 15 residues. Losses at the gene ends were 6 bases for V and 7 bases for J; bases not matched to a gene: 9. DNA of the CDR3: TGTGCCAGCAGTTTTACAGGGGGCCATAGTGAAAAACTGTTTTTT. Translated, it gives CASSFTGGHSEKLFF.

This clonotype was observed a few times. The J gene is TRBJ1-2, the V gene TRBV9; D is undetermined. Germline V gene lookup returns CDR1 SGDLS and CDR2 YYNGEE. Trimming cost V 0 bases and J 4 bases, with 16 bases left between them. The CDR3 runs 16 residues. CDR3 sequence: CASSVAPRAGAYGYTF. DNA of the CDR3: TGTGCCAGCAGCGTAGCTCCGAGGGCCGGTGCCTATGGCTACACCTTC.

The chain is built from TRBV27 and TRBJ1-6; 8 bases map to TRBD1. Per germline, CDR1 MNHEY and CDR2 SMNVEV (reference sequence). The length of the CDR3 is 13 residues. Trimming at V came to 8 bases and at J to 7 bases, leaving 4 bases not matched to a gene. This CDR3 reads CASCWDRNSPLHF. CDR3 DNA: TGTGCCAGCTGTTGGGACAGGAATTCACCCCTCCACTTT.

CDR3 DNA: TGTGCCAGCAGTTACTCGCCGACAGGGATTCGTGAAAAACTGTTTTTT. Its protein is CASSYSPTGIREKLFF. This chain links TRBV6-5 with TRBJ1-4, with 7 bases matching TRBD1. The V and J ends lost 0 bases and 7 bases, in that order; junction bases with no gene match: 8. Germline assignment: CDR1 MNHEY and CDR2 SVGAGI. The CDR3 sequence is 16 residues long.

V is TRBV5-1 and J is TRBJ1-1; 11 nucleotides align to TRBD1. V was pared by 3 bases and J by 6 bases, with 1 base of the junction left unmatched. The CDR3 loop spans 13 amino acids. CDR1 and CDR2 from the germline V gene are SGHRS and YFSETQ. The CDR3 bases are TGCGCCAGCAGCTGGGGACAGGGGGCTGAAGCTTTCTTT. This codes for CASSWGQGAEAFF.

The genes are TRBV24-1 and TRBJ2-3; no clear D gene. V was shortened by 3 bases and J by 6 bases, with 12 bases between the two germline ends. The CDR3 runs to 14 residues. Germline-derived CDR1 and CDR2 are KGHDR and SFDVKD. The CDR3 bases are TGTGCCACCAGTGATCCCGACCTACCGGATACGCAGTATTTT. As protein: CATSDPDLPDTQYF.

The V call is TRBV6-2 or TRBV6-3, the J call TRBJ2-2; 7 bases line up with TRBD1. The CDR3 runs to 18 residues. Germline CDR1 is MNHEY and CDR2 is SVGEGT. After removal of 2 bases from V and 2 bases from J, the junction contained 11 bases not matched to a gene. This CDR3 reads CASSYRSGQLPNTGELFF. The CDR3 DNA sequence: TGTGCCAGCAGTTACAGGTCGGGACAGCTTCCAAACACCGGGGAGCTGTTTTTT.

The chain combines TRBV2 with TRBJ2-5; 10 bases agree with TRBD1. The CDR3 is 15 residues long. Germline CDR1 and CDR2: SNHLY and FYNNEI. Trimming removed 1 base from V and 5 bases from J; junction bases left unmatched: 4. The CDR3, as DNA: TGTGCCAGCAGTGAAGTGACAGGGGGCGTGGAGACCCAGTACTTC. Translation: CASSEVTGGVETQYF.

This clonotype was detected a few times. CDR3 loop: CASSVFGAANYGYTF. CDR3 DNA sequence: TGTGCCAGCAGCGTTTTTGGGGCCGCTAACTATGGCTACACCTTC. V and J are TRBV9 and TRBJ1-2, with a possible D match to TRBD1 (5 bases). The CDR3 spans 15 residues. Germline V gene sequence: CDR1 SGDLS, CDR2 YYNGEE. V lost 2 bases and J lost 0, with 11 bases in between. Full variable domain (missing parts from reference TRBV9 and TRBJ1-2): DSGVTQTPKHLITATGQRVTLRCSPRSGDLSVYWYQQSLDQGLQFLIQYYNGEERAKGNILERFSAQQFPDLHSELNLSSLELGDSALYFCASSVFGAANYGYTFGSGTRLTVV.

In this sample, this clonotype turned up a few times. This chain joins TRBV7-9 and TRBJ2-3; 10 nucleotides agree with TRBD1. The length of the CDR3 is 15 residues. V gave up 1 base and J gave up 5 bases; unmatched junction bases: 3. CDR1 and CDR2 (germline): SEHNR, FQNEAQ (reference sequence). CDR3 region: CASSLEGTGEDTQYF. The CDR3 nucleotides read TGTGCCAGCAGCTTAGAGGGGACAGGGGAAGATACGCAGTATTTT.

CDR3 nucleotides: TGCGCCAGCAGCTTGGTATTGGGTTCAGACGGAAATGAGCAGTTCTTC. Encoded protein: CASSLVLGSDGNEQFF. The chain uses TRBV5-1 and TRBJ2-1; D remains unclear. Germline CDR1 is SGHRS and CDR2 is YFSETQ. This CDR3 has 16 residues. The V and J ends lost 0 bases and 7 bases respectively, with 17 bases between them.

The CDR3 loop reads CASRQRGGQYTQYF. The CDR3, as DNA: TGTGCCAGCAGACAGCGGGGGGGCCAATATACGCAGTATTTT. The gene calls are TRBV12-3 or TRBV12-4 and TRBJ2-3, with 10 bases lining up with TRBD2. V dropped 6 bases and J dropped 7; count of bases not matched to a gene: 7. This CDR3 comprises 14 residues.

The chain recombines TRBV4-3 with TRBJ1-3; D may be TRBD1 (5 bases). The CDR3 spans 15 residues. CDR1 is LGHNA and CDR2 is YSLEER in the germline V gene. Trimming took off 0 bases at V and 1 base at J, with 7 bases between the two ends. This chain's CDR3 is CASSQDSGSGNTIYF. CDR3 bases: TGCGCCAGCAGCCAAGATTCAGGGTCTGGAAACACCATATATTTT.

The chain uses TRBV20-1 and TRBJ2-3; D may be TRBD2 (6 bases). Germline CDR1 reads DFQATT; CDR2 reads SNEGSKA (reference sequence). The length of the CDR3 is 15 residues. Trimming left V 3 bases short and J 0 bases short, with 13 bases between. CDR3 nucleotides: TGCAGTGCTAGCCGGGGGACCATTAGCACAGATACGCAGTATTTT. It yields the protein CSASRGTISTDTQYF.

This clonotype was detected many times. CDR3 nucleotide sequence: TGTGCCAGCAGCTTTCGGGACAACTATGGCTACACCTTC. It is translated as CASSFRDNYGYTF. The chain combines TRBV7-2 with TRBJ1-2; D is possibly TRBD1 (5 bases). Trimming took 3 bases from V and 2 from J, leaving 7 bases between them. The CDR3 is made up of 13 amino acids. Germline loops: CDR1 SGHTA, CDR2 FQGNSA.

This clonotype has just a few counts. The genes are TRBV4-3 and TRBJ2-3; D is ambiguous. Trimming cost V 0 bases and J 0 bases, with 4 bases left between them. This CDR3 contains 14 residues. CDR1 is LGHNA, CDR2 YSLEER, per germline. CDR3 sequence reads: CASSQDYSTDTQYF. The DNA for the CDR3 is TGCGCCAGCAGCCAAGACTATAGCACAGATACGCAGTATTTT.

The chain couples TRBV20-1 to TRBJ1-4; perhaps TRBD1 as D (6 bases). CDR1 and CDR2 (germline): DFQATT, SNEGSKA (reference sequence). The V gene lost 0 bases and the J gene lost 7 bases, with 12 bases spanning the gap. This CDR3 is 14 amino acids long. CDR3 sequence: CSARDPGVGEKLFF. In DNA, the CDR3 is TGCAGTGCTAGAGATCCAGGGGTGGGTGAAAAACTGTTTTTT.

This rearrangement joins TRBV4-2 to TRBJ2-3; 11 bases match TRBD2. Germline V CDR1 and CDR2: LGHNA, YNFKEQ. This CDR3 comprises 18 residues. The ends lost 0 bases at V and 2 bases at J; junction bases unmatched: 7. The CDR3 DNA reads TGTGCCAGCAGCCAAGACCCCGGGACTAGCGGATTCACAGATACGCAGTATTTT. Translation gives CASSQDPGTSGFTDTQYF.

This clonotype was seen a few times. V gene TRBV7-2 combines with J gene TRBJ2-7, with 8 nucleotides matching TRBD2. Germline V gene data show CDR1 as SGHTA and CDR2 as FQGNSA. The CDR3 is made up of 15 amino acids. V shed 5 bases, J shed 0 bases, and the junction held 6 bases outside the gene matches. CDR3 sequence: CASSLSGGHSYEQYF. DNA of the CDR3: TGTGCCAGCAGCCTGAGCGGGGGACACTCCTACGAGCAGTACTTC.